This T cell receptor beta chain emerged from a study of blood T cell repertoires in COVID-19. Study background: Samples of COVID-19 (acute and convalescent) were obtained from the United States, Italy and Spain. The cDNA or gDNA used as material had been derived from T cells, B-cell-depleted T cells, or PBMCs.

The V gene's germline CDR1 is GTSNPN and CDR2 SVGIG (reference sequence). Trimming cost V 8 bases and J 1 base; bases outside gene matches: 5. The CDR3 consists of 13 residues. In the original processing: Amplification of reference gene primers provided the estimated nucleated cell counts. Libraries were prepared by immunoSEQ multiplex PCR; TCRdb keeps only in-frame clonotypes and omits some of them. The D gene and trimming were derived from the DNA, and the V and J assignments and clone size from that table. The table shows about 120,000 clones, with around 83% occurring only once. Sequencing was done on a sample of peripheral blood. The receptor was isolated from a man between 65 and 85 years old with acute or convalescent COVID-19. The gene calls are TRBV30 and TRBJ2-3; 8 positions agree with TRBD2. The CDR3 loop is CARELAGTDTQYF. The CDR3 DNA follows: TGTGCCCGGGAACTAGCGGGCACAGATACGCAGTATTTT.